This TCR beta chain appears in the sequencing data of a study of blood T cell repertoires in COVID-19. Those enrolled in Seattle joined during active infection and were followed longitudinally afterward. The assay was immunoSEQ multiplex PCR, and TCRdb's table has in-frame clones only and misses some. The sample carries about 340,000 clones, more than 70% recorded once. V gave up 0 bases and J gave up 3 bases, with 10 bases separating them. Per the germline V gene, CDR1 is SGDLS and CDR2 is YYNGEE. This CDR3 has 15 amino acids. The TCR comes from a woman aged 70-85 years with COVID-19, enrolled during active disease. Material: peripheral blood. The chain recombines TRBV9 with TRBJ1-3; no definite D call. The CDR3 nucleotides are TGTGCCAGCAGCGTAGGATATTCAGGTGGAAACACCATATATTTT. Translation: CASSVGYSGGNTIYF.